The TCR beta chain under discussion was sequenced for a study of metastatic and nonmetastatic thyroid tumors. On the study more broadly: A comparison of repertoires was made across blood and tumor or nodule tissue from malignant and benign thyroid patients.

TCRdb ran MiXCR on the PCR reads. The repertoire holds under 50,000 clones, with around 28% as singletons. Study conclusions and caveats: The reported finding was significantly higher TCR beta diversity in malignant thyroid tumors relative to benign nodules, in blood and tumor.

All patients were untreated before thyroid surgery. This clone was detected once. Antigen: not known. The sample was blood. This sequence originates from a male donor with papillary thyroid cancer or a benign thyroid nodule (not recorded which). Some clones in this sample may be carry-over from other donors' samples.

This CDR3 reads CASTASGTGYYEQYF. CDR3 coding DNA: TGTGCCAGCACCGCTTCCGGGACAGGGTACTACGAGCAGTACTTC. The chain links TRBV5-5 to TRBJ2-7, with 9 nucleotides matching TRBD1. The V and J ends lost 6 bases and 3 bases, in that order; junction bases with no gene match: 10. CDR3 length: 15 amino acids. Germline V gene data show CDR1 as SGHKS and CDR2 as YYEKEE (reference sequence).